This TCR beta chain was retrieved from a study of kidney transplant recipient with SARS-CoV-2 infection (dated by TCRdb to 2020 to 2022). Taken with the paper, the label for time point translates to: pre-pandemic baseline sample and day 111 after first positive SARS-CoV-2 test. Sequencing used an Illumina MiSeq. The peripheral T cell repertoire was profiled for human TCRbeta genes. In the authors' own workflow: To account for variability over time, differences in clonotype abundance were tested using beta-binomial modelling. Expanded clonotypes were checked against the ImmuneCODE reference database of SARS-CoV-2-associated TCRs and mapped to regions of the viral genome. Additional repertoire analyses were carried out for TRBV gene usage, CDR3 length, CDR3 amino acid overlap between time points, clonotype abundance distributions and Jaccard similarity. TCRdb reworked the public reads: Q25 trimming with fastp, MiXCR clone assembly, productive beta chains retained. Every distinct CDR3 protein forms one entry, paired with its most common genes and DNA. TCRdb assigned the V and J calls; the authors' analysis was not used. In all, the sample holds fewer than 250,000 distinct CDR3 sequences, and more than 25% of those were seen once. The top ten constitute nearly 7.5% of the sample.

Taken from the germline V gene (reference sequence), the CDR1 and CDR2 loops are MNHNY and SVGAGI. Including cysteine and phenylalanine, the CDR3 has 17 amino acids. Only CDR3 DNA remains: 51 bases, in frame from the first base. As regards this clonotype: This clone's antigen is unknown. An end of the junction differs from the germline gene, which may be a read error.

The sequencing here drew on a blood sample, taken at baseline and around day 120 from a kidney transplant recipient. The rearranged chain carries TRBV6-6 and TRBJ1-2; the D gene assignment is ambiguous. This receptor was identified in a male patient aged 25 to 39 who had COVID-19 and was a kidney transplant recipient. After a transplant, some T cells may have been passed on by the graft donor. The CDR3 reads CASSKVSGGRKTYGHTF. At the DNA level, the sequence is TGTGCCAGCAGTAAGGTCTCGGGTGGGAGAAAGACCTATGGCCACACCTTC.